What follows is one T cell receptor beta chain and its context. This record comes from a study of T cell changes during pregnancy in multiple sclerosis. The repertoire was sequenced with immunoSEQ multiplex PCR; TCRdb's copy has only in-frame clones and lacks some. The sample lists about 32,000 clones, over 85% occurring once. J gave up 8 bases and V 2 bases, and 8 bases lay outside the gene matches. Germline V gives CDR1 SGHRS, CDR2 YFSETQ. The CDR3 is made up of 15 amino acids. This sequence originates from a female donor with multiple sclerosis, enrolled in a pregnancy study. The sample consisted of CD8+ T cells from peripheral blood mononuclear cells, taken in the first trimester of pregnancy. V usage is TRBV5-1 and J usage is TRBJ1-4, with 8 bases matching TRBD1. The CDR3 is CASSLDRGSWEKLFF. DNA for the CDR3: TGCGCCAGCAGCTTAGACAGGGGTAGTTGGGAAAAACTGTTTTTT.